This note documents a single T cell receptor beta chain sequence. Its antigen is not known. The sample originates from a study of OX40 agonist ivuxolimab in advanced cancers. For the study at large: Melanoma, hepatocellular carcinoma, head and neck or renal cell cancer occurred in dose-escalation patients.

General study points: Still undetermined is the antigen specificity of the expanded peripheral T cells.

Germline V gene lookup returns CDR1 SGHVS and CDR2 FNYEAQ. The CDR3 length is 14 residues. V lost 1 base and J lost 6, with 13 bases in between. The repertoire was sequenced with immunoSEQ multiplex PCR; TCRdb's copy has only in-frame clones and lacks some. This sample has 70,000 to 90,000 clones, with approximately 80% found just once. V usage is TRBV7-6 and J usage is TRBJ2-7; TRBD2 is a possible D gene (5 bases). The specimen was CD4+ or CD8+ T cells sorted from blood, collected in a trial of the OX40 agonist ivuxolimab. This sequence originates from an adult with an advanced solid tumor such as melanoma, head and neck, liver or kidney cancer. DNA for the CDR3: TGTGCCAGCAGCTTAGGGGCCCGGGAAGGCGAGCAGTACTTC. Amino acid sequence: CASSLGAREGEQYF.